Each of the 32 T cell receptor beta chains below was sequenced from the same sample in a study of tumor-infiltrating lymphocytes in primary liver carcinoma. Researchers generated TCR beta cDNA from approximately 500 ng of total RNA, relying on a constant-region primer. TCR beta libraries came from three nested multiplex PCR rounds using slightly modified ARM-PCR. It was with TRBV1-TRBV30 forward primers and a C-beta reverse primer that the first two PCR rounds were run, at approximately 10 cycles each. TCRdb ran MiXCR on the multiplex PCR reads and lists one entry per CDR3 protein. The table lists fewer than 400,000 distinct CDR3 sequences, more than 55% of them singletons. Unsorted whole blood supplied the RNA, and germline DNA was extracted too. Sequencing was done on a sample of peripheral blood. The receptors shown here come from a woman aged 30 to 39 with primary liver carcinoma and hepatitis B virus infection.

This clonotype was counted many times. The chain is built from TRBV4-3 and TRBJ2-7, with 14 positions matching TRBD2. The CDR3 extends over 15 amino acids. V lost 3 bases, J lost 4 bases, and 2 bases stayed unmatched. In germline, CDR1 is LGHNA, CDR2 YSLEER. CDR3 nucleotide sequence: TGCGCCAGCAGCCAGGGACTAGCGGGAGTGTACGAGCAGTACTTC. Its translation is CASSQGLAGVYEQYF.

As concerns this clonotype: A much larger clone differs from this one at a single base, so this may be a read error. The chain couples TRBV6-1 to TRBJ2-2; 9 bases line up with TRBD1. Per germline, CDR1 MNHNS and CDR2 SASEGT. The CDR3 is made up of 18 amino acids. After removal of 8 bases from V and 3 bases from J, the junction contained 16 bases not matched to a gene. The CDR3 DNA reads as TGTGCCAGCTGTATCCGGGACAGGGACACATTGGACACCGGGGAGCTGTTTTTT. Amino acids: CASCIRDRDTLDTGELFF.

A note on this clonotype: This is likely a read error, given that the CDR3 carries no conserved phenylalanine or tryptophan at its end. This chain uses TRBV11-1 with TRBJ2-5; D is undetermined. The CDR3 has 13 residues. Germline V gene data show CDR1 as SGHAT and CDR2 as FQDESV (reference sequence). The CDR3 here is CASSLGQQKTQYL. Here the CDR3 DNA reads TGTGCCAGTAGCTTAGGGCAGCAAAAGACCCAGTACTTA.

This clonotype was detected only a few times. A much larger clone lies a single base off, so this may be a read error. V gene TRBV29-1 combines with J gene TRBJ2-7; 9 bases match TRBD1. J lost 4 bases, V lost 5 bases, and 9 bases had no gene match. Germline values: CDR1 SQVTM, CDR2 ANQGSEA. The CDR3 is 14 amino acids. The CDR3 DNA is TGCAGCGTTCTTCTGGGACAGGGACCATACGAGCAGTACTTC. Translating it yields CSVLLGQGPYEQYF.

As regards this clonotype: A clone one base away is much larger, so this may be a read error. The genes are TRBV12-3 or TRBV12-4 and TRBJ1-5; 7 bases align to TRBD1. The CDR3 runs to 15 residues. CDR3 amino acids: CARSSGGLPGQPQHF. DNA of the CDR3: TGTGCCAGGAGTTCAGGGGGGCTCCCTGGTCAGCCCCAGCATTTT.

J is TRBJ2-1 and V is TRBV6-1, with D perhaps TRBD1 (6 bases). The V and J ends lost 8 bases and 6 bases respectively, with 17 bases between them. The CDR3 is 14 amino acids. From germline, CDR1 is MNHNS and CDR2 SASEGT. The CDR3 DNA sequence: TGTGCCAGCCCTAGGGACACGAGGCGCAATGAGCAGTTCTTC. This sequence encodes CASPRDTRRNEQFF.

In regard to this clonotype: This may be a read error: a much more frequent sequence differs by one nucleotide. Without the conserved terminal phenylalanine or tryptophan, this CDR3 likely stems from a read error. This chain uses TRBV29-1 with TRBJ2-3, with 8 bases matching TRBD2. In germline, CDR1 is SQVTM, CDR2 ANQGSEA. The V and J ends lost 6 bases and 1 base, in that order; junction bases with no gene match: 3. The CDR3 consists of 13 residues. CDR3 protein: CSVMTSGTDTQYL. The CDR3 nucleotides read TGCAGCGTCATGACTAGCGGCACAGATACGCAGTATTTA.

This clonotype has ten or more counts. V is TRBV6-5 and J is TRBJ1-5, with D unresolved. This CDR3 has 14 amino acids. The germline V gene has CDR1 MNHEY and CDR2 SVGAGI. V was trimmed by 2 bases and J by 0 bases, leaving 5 bases between them. As DNA, the CDR3 is TGTGCCAGCAGTTACAAGGTTAGCAATCAGCCCCAGCATTTT. Its protein product is CASSYKVSNQPQHF.

As regards this clonotype: A much larger clonotype is one base distant, so this may be a read error. The chain carries TRBV6-5 and TRBJ2-7, with D perhaps assigned TRBD1 or TRBD2 (6 bases each). From germline, CDR1 is MNHEY and CDR2 SVGAGI. Trimming pared 7 bases from V and 4 bases from J, leaving 20 bases between. The CDR3 is made up of 15 amino acids. The DNA for the CDR3 is TGTGCCAGCAACCCGACTAGGGGGAAAGGGTACGAGCAGTACTTC. Amino acid sequence: CASNPTRGKGYEQYF.

The chain combines TRBV4-3 with TRBJ2-2; 11 positions agree with TRBD2. Losses at the gene ends were 0 bases for V and 5 bases for J; bases not matched to a gene: 8. The CDR3 spans 18 residues. Germline V lookup: CDR1 LGHNA, CDR2 YSLEER. The chain's CDR3 is CASSQEVAGGTKTGELFF. The CDR3 region has the DNA TGCGCCAGCAGCCAAGAAGTAGCGGGAGGGACCAAGACCGGGGAGCTGTTTTTT.

As to this clonotype: The junction departs from germline at one end; a sequencing error may be responsible. V gene TRBV4-3 combines with J gene TRBJ2-1, with TRBD2 matching 8 bases. This CDR3 has 16 residues. Germline CDR1 reads LGHNA; CDR2 reads YSLEER. The CDR3 region is CASSQGRSGKYSEQFF. The CDR3 DNA sequence: TGCGCCAGCAGCCAAGGTCGTAGCGGGAAATACAGTGAGCAGTTCTTC.

The chain links TRBV7-9 to TRBJ1-6, with D unclear. V shed 5 bases and J shed 6 bases, with 8 bases lying between them. The CDR3 extends over 13 amino acids. Germline CDR1 is SEHNR and CDR2 is FQNEAQ (reference sequence). CDR3 region: CASSKGVNSPLHF. The CDR3 nucleotides are TGTGCCAGCAGCAAGGGAGTTAATTCACCCCTCCACTTT.

Worth noting for this clonotype: At one end, the junction sequence differs from germline, possibly due to a read error. The chain recombines TRBV6-1 with TRBJ2-5; TRBD2 might be the D (5 bases). This CDR3 comprises 17 residues. CDR1 is MNHNS and CDR2 is SASEGT in the germline V gene. CDR3 nucleotides: TGTGACAGCAGTCTCGAAGGACGGACTTATGTGATGGAGACCCAGTACTTC. This codes for CDSSLEGRTYVMETQYF.

This clonotype was recorded many times. The chain couples TRBV5-6 to TRBJ1-5; maybe TRBD1 (6 bases). The germline CDR1 and CDR2 sequences are SGHDT and YYEEEE. The CDR3 contains 14 residues. Trimming removed 5 bases from V and 4 bases from J, with 13 bases in between. In DNA form, the CDR3 reads TGTGCCAGCAGTCTAGGACAGATAAATCAGCCCCAGCATTTT. Residues: CASSLGQINQPQHF. The full variable domain, in which reference TRBV5-6 and TRBJ1-5 provide the parts outside the CDR3, is DAGVTQSPTHLIKTRGQQVTLRCSPKSGHDTVSWYQQALGQGPQFIFQYYEEEERQRGNFPDRFSGHQFPNYSSELNVNALLLGDSALYLCASSLGQINQPQHFGDGTRLSIL.

Worth noting for this clonotype: An end of the junction differs from the germline gene, which may be a read error. The J gene is TRBJ2-7, the V gene TRBV4-3, with TRBD1 matching over 7 bases. This CDR3 has 14 amino acids. From germline, CDR1 is LGHNA and CDR2 YSLEER. CDR3 sequence (DNA): TGCGCCAGCAGCCCTTCGGGACAGAACTACGGGCAGTACTTC. As protein: CASSPSGQNYGQYF.

A note on this clonotype: The junction departs from germline at one end; a sequencing error may be responsible. The chain is built from TRBV29-1 and TRBJ2-1; 9 bases are shared with TRBD2. The CDR3 covers 18 residues. Germline lookup yields CDR1 SQVTM and CDR2 ANQGSEA. In DNA form, the CDR3 reads TGCGGCGTTGGTGGTGGCGTGGCTAGCGGGATCTCCTACAATGAGCAGTTCTTC. Translated, it gives CGVGGGVASGISYNEQFF.

This clonotype was detected only a few times. V gene TRBV6-5 combines with J gene TRBJ1-5; TRBD1 might be the D (5 bases). Germline values: CDR1 MNHEY, CDR2 SVGAGI. The CDR3 sequence is 15 residues long. V was pared by 0 bases and J by 3 bases, with 9 bases between. The DNA for the CDR3 is TGTGCCAGCAGTTACTCCCAGGGTTCCAATCAGCCCCAGCATTTT. It translates to CASSYSQGSNQPQHF.

The chain employs TRBV6-5 and TRBJ1-2; perhaps TRBD1 as D (6 bases). CDR1 and CDR2 from the germline V gene are MNHEY and SVGAGI. CDR3 length: 12 amino acids. The germline V and J ends were trimmed by 5 bases and 12 bases, with 16 bases remaining between them. DNA for the CDR3: TGTGCCAGCAGTCCAATCATAGGGGGGCACACCTTC. This sequence encodes CASSPIIGGHTF.

V and J are TRBV12-3 or TRBV12-4 and TRBJ2-1; D is possibly TRBD2 (5 bases). V was pared by 6 bases and J by 9 bases, with 12 bases between. The CDR3 consists of 12 residues. CDR3 bases: TGTGCCAGCAGCCGCGGGTCGCTTGAGCAGTTCTTC. Protein: CASSRGSLEQFF.

The chain combines TRBV11-2 with TRBJ2-5, with D perhaps TRBD1 or TRBD2 (5 bases each). The CDR3 sequence is 17 residues long. V lost 5 bases and J 3 bases, leaving 22 bases between the germline ends. Germline assignment: CDR1 SGHAT and CDR2 FQNNGV. The CDR3 reads CASSPPGAQVSKETQYF. As DNA, the CDR3 is TGTGCCAGCAGCCCTCCCGGGGCGCAGGTGAGTAAAGAGACCCAGTACTTC.

V and J are TRBV30 and TRBJ1-2, with D maybe TRBD1 (5 bases). V lost 0 bases and J lost 6, with 11 bases in between. The length of the CDR3 is 13 residues. CDR1 is GTSNPN, CDR2 SVGIG, per germline (reference sequence). The CDR3 protein is CAWSVRGYDGYTF. DNA of the CDR3: TGTGCCTGGAGTGTACGGGGGTACGATGGCTACACCTTC. The full variable domain, in which reference TRBV30 and TRBJ1-2 provide the parts outside the CDR3, is SQTIHQWPATLVQPVGSPLSLECTVEGTSNPNLYWYRQAAGRGLQLLFYSVGIGQISSEVPQNLSASRPQDRQFILSSKKLLLSDSGFYLCAWSVRGYDGYTFGSGTRLTVV.

This chain uses TRBV4-1 with TRBJ2-5; 7 bases are shared with TRBD1. Germline CDR1 and CDR2: MGHRA and YSYEKL. The CDR3 spans 16 residues. V dropped 1 base and J dropped 2; count of bases not matched to a gene: 7. The CDR3 loop reads CASSQGQGVMQETQYF. CDR3 DNA: TGCGCCAGCAGCCAAGGGCAGGGGGTGATGCAAGAGACCCAGTACTTC.

This clonotype showed up just a few times. A read error is possible here, since a much larger clone lies one base away. The J gene is TRBJ1-2, the V gene TRBV29-1; D gene ambiguous. The V and J ends lost 5 bases and 6 bases respectively, with 13 bases between them. The CDR3 is made up of 12 amino acids. Germline V gene lookup returns CDR1 SQVTM and CDR2 ANQGSEA. The CDR3 is CSVWRALDGYTF. CDR3 bases: TGCAGCGTTTGGAGAGCTTTGGATGGCTACACCTTC.

A few counts support this clonotype. Here the CDR3 omits its conserved ending phenylalanine or tryptophan, so a read error is the likely source. This sequence joins TRBV6-1 and TRBJ2-1; D is undetermined. There are 14 residues in the CDR3. Germline V gene sequence: CDR1 MNHNS, CDR2 SASEGT. The ends were cut back, 3 bases at V and 5 bases at J, with 11 bases in the middle. The CDR3 DNA sequence: TGTGCCAGCAGTGAGTGGCAATTCCACAATGAGCAGTTCGTC. This codes for CASSEWQFHNEQFV.

Regarding this clonotype: A junction end diverges from the germline sequence, so it may reflect a read error. This chain links TRBV4-3 with TRBJ2-1; weak D call: TRBD2 (6 bases). The CDR3 has 16 residues. Germline V gene lookup returns CDR1 LGHNA and CDR2 YSLEER. Here the CDR3 DNA reads TGCGCCAGCAGTCAAGATGCGGGAAGCTCCTACAATAAGCAATTCTTC. Translation: CASSQDAGSSYNKQFF.

This clonotype was counted between two and nine times. This chain links TRBV21-1 with TRBJ1-5. TRBV21-1 is listed as a pseudogene. The CDR3 has 11 amino acids. CDR3 amino acids: CASSSHQPQHF. For the CDR3, the DNA is TGTGCCAGCAGCAGTCATCAGCCCCAGCATTTT.

About this clonotype itself: The junction departs from the called germline gene at one end, perhaps through a read error. The CDR3 sequence is CVSSLDQINTGGLFF. DNA for the CDR3: TGTGTCAGCAGCTTAGACCAAATCAACACCGGGGGGCTGTTTTTT. The rearrangement links TRBV11-3 to TRBJ2-2; TRBD2 might be the D (6 bases). From germline, CDR1 is SGHNT and CDR2 YENEEA. This CDR3 contains 15 residues.

The V call is TRBV2, the J call TRBJ1-3, with D uncertain. The germline CDR1 and CDR2 sequences are SNHLY and FYNNEI. The CDR3 is 13 residues long. V shed 4 bases and J shed 8 bases, with 12 bases lying between them. CDR3: CASSGLAPHTIYF. In nucleotides, the CDR3 is TGTGCCAGCAGTGGCCTCGCCCCCCACACCATATATTTT. Filled out from reference TRBV2 and TRBJ1-3, the complete variable domain reads EPEVTQTPSHQVTQMGQEVILRCVPISNHLYFYWYRQILGQKVEFLVSFYNNEISEKSEIFDDQFSVERPDGSNFTLKIRSTKLEDSAMYFCASSGLAPHTIYFGEGSWLTVV.

This clonotype occurred once. J is TRBJ1-1 and V is TRBV6-6; D call uncertain. The length of the CDR3 is 15 residues. Germline assignment: CDR1 MNHNY and CDR2 SVGAGI (reference sequence). Between the trimmed V and J ends, which lost 5 bases and 5 bases, there was a span of 18 bases. CDR3 region: CASSHLNYANTEAFF. The DNA for the CDR3 is TGTGCCAGCAGTCACCTGAACTACGCCAATACTGAAGCTTTCTTT.

Notes on this clonotype: This may come from a read error, since a much larger clone is one base off. The chain employs TRBV6-6 and TRBJ2-5; possibly TRBD2 for D (6 bases). There are 13 residues in the CDR3. V was clipped by 8 bases and J by 7 bases, with 17 bases between them. From germline, CDR1 is MNHNY and CDR2 SVGAGI (reference sequence). CDR3 residues: CASSPIGEATQYF. The DNA of the CDR3 is TGTGCCAGCTCACCGATAGGGGAGGCGACCCAGTACTTC.

Notes on this clonotype: A read error may be the cause here, since a much bigger clone is one base away. The rearrangement joins TRBV29-1 to TRBJ2-7; unclear D gene. This CDR3 has 14 residues. Looked up from germline, CDR1 is SQVTM and CDR2 is ANQGSEA. The DNA of the CDR3 is TGCAGCGTTGAAGATCGTCAGGAAACCTACGCGCAGTACTTC. Protein: CSVEDRQETYAQYF.

The chain uses TRBV23-1 and TRBJ2-1, with a weak D call TRBD2 (5 bases). TRBV23-1 is filed as an ORF, its function uncertain. CDR3 length: 17 amino acids. V lost 2 bases, J lost 0 bases, and 14 bases lay in between. The CDR3 spells CASSQPGYTSSYNEQFF. Here the CDR3 DNA reads TGCGCCAGCAGTCAACCAGGCTATACTAGCTCCTACAATGAGCAGTTCTTC.